Below, 3 T cell receptor beta chains from the same sample are listed, as sequenced in a study of shared clonotypes between healthy human individuals (dated by TCRdb to between 2020 and 2021). Receptors were amplified or captured by the immunoSEQ multiplex PCR assay. Sourced from immuneACCESS, this table was stored by TCRdb with only in-frame sequences that have V and J called. A share of the clones is absent; for the studies checked, an unresolved V gene accounts for under half, and the remainder has no known explanation. The sample yields some 500,000 clones; roughly 95% were counted once. About 0.06% of the sample belongs to the ten largest clones. The sequencing sample was made of naive CD4+ T cells sorted from blood. The cell subset or site label, as the study defines it: CD45RA+ positively selected. The receptors come from a young woman in good health.

V gene TRBV2 combines with J gene TRBJ1-4; TRBD1 matches 9 bases. J lost 8 bases, V lost 6 bases, and 10 bases had no gene match. The CDR3 extends over 15 amino acids. Germline V gene sequence: CDR1 SNHLY, CDR2 FYNNEI. The CDR3 is CASRLTGGAGEKLFF. In DNA form, the CDR3 reads TGTGCCAGCAGATTAACAGGGGGCGCAGGGGAAAAACTGTTTTTT.

V gene TRBV4-1 combines with J gene TRBJ2-7, with D hard to call. Trimming removed 0 bases at V and 2 bases at J, with 17 bases between. Germline V gene lookup returns CDR1 MGHRA and CDR2 YSYEKL. The CDR3 is 17 residues long. CDR3 residues: CASSQDRVVGYTYEQYF. In DNA, the CDR3 is TGCGCCAGCAGCCAAGATAGGGTCGTGGGCTATACCTACGAGCAGTACTTC.

The chain joins TRBV30 to TRBJ1-2; D is perhaps TRBD1 (5 bases). V was clipped by 0 bases and J by 1 base, with 12 bases between them. The CDR3 runs 15 residues. Germline loops: CDR1 GTSNPN, CDR2 SVGIG (reference sequence). For the CDR3, the DNA is TGTGCCTGGAGTGTACTCGACAGAGTTAACTATGGCTACACCTTC. Translated: CAWSVLDRVNYGYTF.